This TCR beta chain comes out of a study of CD8+ T cells in alopecia areata. Overall study results and limits: Higher clonality than in normal scalp was seen in lesional scalp, especially alopecia totalis/universalis.

Regarding this clone: What it recognizes is unknown.

cDNA prepared by RNA extraction and subsequent reverse transcription served as the template for sequencing. Sequenced by immunoSEQ multiplex PCR; TCRdb stores in-frame clones only, minus some. The data hold 140,000 or so clones, with less than 65% observed a single time. This TCR came from a human donor in good health. Sequencing used CD8+ T cells sorted from blood.

The CDR3 protein is CASSSDRNTEAFF. CDR3 nucleotides: TGTGCCAGTAGTTCTGACAGGAACACTGAAGCTTTCTTT. This sequence joins TRBV19 and TRBJ1-1; possible D gene TRBD1, 5 bases. Germline V gene data show CDR1 as LNHDA and CDR2 as SQIVND (reference sequence). Trimming shortened V by 5 bases and J by 1 base, and 8 bases separated the two germline ends. There are 13 residues in the CDR3.